Detailed here is one T cell receptor beta chain. The record originates from a study of blood T cell repertoires in COVID-19. About the research overall: Spain, Italy and the United States supplied samples that represented acute and convalescent COVID-19. The cDNA or gDNA used as material had been derived from T cells, B-cell-depleted T cells, or PBMCs.

Authors' methods: How many nucleated cells were present was estimated from reference gene primer amplification. Here immunoSEQ multiplex PCR was the method, and the copy in TCRdb shows in-frame clones only, minus some. D and trimming were read from the DNA, whereas the V and J calls and clone size are those reported in that table. The sample has about 180,000 clones, approximately 83% seen once. CDR1 SEHNR and CDR2 FQNEAQ come from the germline V gene (reference sequence). The CDR3 consists of 15 residues. The ends lost 6 bases at V and 3 bases at J; junction bases unmatched: 7. The genes are TRBV7-9 and TRBJ1-4; 7 nucleotides match TRBD1. The source of this sequence is a human donor with active or convalescent COVID-19. The donor label of this sample is uncertain. Source material: peripheral blood. CDR3 in amino acids: CASSLRGLANEKLFF. The CDR3, as DNA: TGTGCCAGCAGTTTGAGGGGGCTTGCTAATGAAAAACTGTTTTTT.